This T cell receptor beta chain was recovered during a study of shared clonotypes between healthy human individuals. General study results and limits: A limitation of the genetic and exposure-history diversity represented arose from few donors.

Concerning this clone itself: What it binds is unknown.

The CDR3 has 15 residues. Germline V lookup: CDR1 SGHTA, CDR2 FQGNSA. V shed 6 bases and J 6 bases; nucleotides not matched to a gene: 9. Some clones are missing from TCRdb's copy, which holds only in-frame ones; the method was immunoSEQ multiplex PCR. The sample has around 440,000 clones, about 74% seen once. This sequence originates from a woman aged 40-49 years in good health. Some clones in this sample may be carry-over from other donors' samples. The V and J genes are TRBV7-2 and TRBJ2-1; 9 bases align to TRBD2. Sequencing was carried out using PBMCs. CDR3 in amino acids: CASSLAAGGLNEQFF. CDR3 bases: TGTGCCAGCAGTCTAGCCGCGGGAGGGCTCAATGAGCAGTTCTTC.